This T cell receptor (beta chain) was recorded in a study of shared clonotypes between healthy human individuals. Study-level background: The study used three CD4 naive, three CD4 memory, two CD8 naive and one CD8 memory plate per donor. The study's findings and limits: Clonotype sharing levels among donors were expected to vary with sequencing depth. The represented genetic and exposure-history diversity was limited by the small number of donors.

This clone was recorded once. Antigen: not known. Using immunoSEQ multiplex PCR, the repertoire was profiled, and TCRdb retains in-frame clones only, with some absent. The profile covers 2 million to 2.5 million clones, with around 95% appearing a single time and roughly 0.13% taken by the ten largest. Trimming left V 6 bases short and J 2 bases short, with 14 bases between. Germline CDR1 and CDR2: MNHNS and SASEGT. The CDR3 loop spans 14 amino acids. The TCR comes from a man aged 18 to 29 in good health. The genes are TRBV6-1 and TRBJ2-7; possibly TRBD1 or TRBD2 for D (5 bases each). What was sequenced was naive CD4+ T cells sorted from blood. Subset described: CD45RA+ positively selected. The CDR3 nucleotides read TGTGCCAGCAGGCTGGAGCAGGGACCCTACGAGCAGTACTTC. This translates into CASRLEQGPYEQYF.